Listed below are T cell receptor beta chains from one sample, sequenced in a study of T-cell reconstitution after alpha-beta-depleted transplantation in children. TCRdb recomputed calls from the PCR reads with MiXCR, one row per CDR3 protein. Counted here are more than 400,000 distinct CDR3 sequences, roughly 11% occurring once; the ten biggest clones make up roughly 15%. The material was PBMCs, mostly from graft donor cells, obtained 180 days after TCRalphabeta/CD19-depleted stem cell transplant. These receptors originate from a female patient aged 2 to 10 who had a stem cell transplant for aplastic anemia, so the T cells may come from the graft donor. The CDR3 runs from the conserved cysteine through the conserved F or W. D genes are given only for firm matches. Rows may omit the clone size; those that give it use once, few, many or a size class.

CDR3nt,CDR3aa,v_gene,abundance,j_gene,d_gene
TGTGCCAGCGGCCCTAACTCCCGGGGCACTGAAGCTTTCTTT,CASGPNSRGTEAFF,TRBV12-3/TRBV12-4,-,TRBJ1-1,-
TGTGCCAGCAGCTTGGACAGCACCATGAACACTGAAGCTTTCTTT,CASSLDSTMNTEAFF,TRBV5-5,many,TRBJ1-1,-
TGCGCCAGCAGCTTCCAACAGGGCGCCCAAGAGACCCAGTACTTC,CASSFQQGAQETQYF,TRBV5-1,few,TRBJ2-5,-
TGTGCCAGCAGTGAATATTCAGGACGGAAGTTCTTC,CASSEYSGRKFF,TRBV25-1,few,TRBJ2-1,-
TGCAGTGCCTTAGGCCAGGAGCAGTTCTTC,CSALGQEQFF,TRBV20-1,few,TRBJ2-1,-
TGTGCCAGCAGTTACAGGCGTCACCAAGAGACCCAGTACTTC,CASSYRRHQETQYF,TRBV6-5,few,TRBJ2-5,-
TGCGCCAGCAGCAGGGACAGCGCTGAAGCTTTCTTT,CASSRDSAEAFF,TRBV5-1,many,TRBJ1-1,TRBD1
TGTGCCTGGAGTGTTGGGTCCGGCGGTGCTGGCTACACCTTC,CAWSVGSGGAGYTF,TRBV30,-,TRBJ1-2,-
TGTGCCAGCAGTGAAGCAAGCGGGGAGCAGTTCTTC,CASSEASGEQFF,TRBV2,few,TRBJ2-1,-
TGTGCCAGCAGCAATAGAGCCGAGCAGTTCTTC,CASSNRAEQFF,TRBV13,few,TRBJ2-1,-
TGTGCCAGCAGCTTAGTGGTCGGGGACGGAGGCTATGGCTACACCTTC,CASSLVVGDGGYGYTF,TRBV7-8,few,TRBJ1-2,-
TGCAGTGCCACCGGGACTAGCGGGAAAGGAATGCAGTTCTTC,CSATGTSGKGMQFF,TRBV20-1,few,TRBJ2-1,TRBD2
TGCAGTGCTAGAGATCCCCATGGGCAGGCTGAAAAACTGTTTTTT,CSARDPHGQAEKLFF,TRBV20-1,-,TRBJ1-4,-
TGTGCCAGCAGTCCCCGACTAGCTAATGAGCAGTTCTTC,CASSPRLANEQFF,TRBV27,-,TRBJ2-1,TRBD2
TGCAGTGCTAGAGCTGAGCGGGAGCAGTTCTTC,CSARAEREQFF,TRBV20-1,-,TRBJ2-1,-
TGTACCATCAGTTTACACCAAGAGACCCAGTACTTC,CTISLHQETQYF,TRBV2,-,TRBJ2-5,-
TGTGCCAGCAGTTTAAGAATTGGGGGCCCCGCTCAGGCTTTCTTT,CASSLRIGGPAQAFF,TRBV12-3/TRBV12-4,-,TRBJ1-1,-
TGTGCCAGCAGTTTCTTACAGTGGTCGGACACTGAAGCTTTCTTT,CASSFLQWSDTEAFF,TRBV28,-,TRBJ1-1,-
TGCGCCAGCAGCCCGAACTTAACCGCGGGACAGGGAGGGGGCTTC,CASSPNLTAGQGGGF,TRBV5-1,few,TRBJ2-1,TRBD1
TGTGCCACCCGCTCAACGAAAGGGGAGAATGAGCAGTTCTTC,CATRSTKGENEQFF,TRBV28,many,TRBJ2-1,-
TGTGCCAGCAGTAAGGGACTAGCGGGAGAAGATACGCAGTATTTT,CASSKGLAGEDTQYF,TRBV2,few,TRBJ2-3,TRBD2
TGCGCCAGCAGCTTGGGACAGGGACACAGCTATGGCTACACCTTC,CASSLGQGHSYGYTF,TRBV5-1,-,TRBJ1-2,TRBD1
TGTGCCAGCAGCCCCATCCGGGACACCCCAGATCATGGCTACACCTTC,CASSPIRDTPDHGYTF,TRBV12-3/TRBV12-4,-,TRBJ1-2,-
TGCAGCGTTGAGTCGAGGGCCTCATATGGCTACACCTTC,CSVESRASYGYTF,TRBV29-1,many,TRBJ1-2,-
TGCAGCGTCGTTAAGGACTTTAGTTTAGGCTACACCTTC,CSVVKDFSLGYTF,TRBV29-1,many,TRBJ1-2,-
TGCAGCGTTGATGCGGGGAAGGGGGGCATGAAAGCTTTCTTT,CSVDAGKGGMKAFF,TRBV29-1,many,TRBJ1-1,-
TGTGCCAGCAGCATAGGGGGAGGAGGACAGCCCCAGCATTTT,CASSIGGGGQPQHF,TRBV7-9,-,TRBJ1-5,-
TGTGCCAGCAGCTCCATCTGGGACACGGAGACCCAGTACTTC,CASSSIWDTETQYF,TRBV7-9,-,TRBJ2-5,-
TGTGCCAGCAGCTTAGCCACAGGGGACTATGGCTACACCTTC,CASSLATGDYGYTF,TRBV7-2,many,TRBJ1-2,TRBD1
TGTGCCAGCAGGCTTCCGCCCTCTGAAGCTTTCTTT,CASRLPPSEAFF,TRBV7-2,many,TRBJ1-1,-
TGCGCCAGCAGCTTGGCAGGTGCGCTCCGGGGAGAGACCCAGTACTTC,CASSLAGALRGETQYF,TRBV5-1,-,TRBJ2-5,-
TGCAGTGCTGGCACTGGGCTAGCGGGGCACAATGAGCAGTTCTTC,CSAGTGLAGHNEQFF,TRBV20-1,-,TRBJ2-1,TRBD2
TGTGCCAGCAGCTTCAGTCTCGACGGGGGGATTTATGAAGCTTTCTTT,CASSFSLDGGIYEAFF,TRBV7-9,few,TRBJ1-1,-
TGTGCCACCACAGATGGGACTAGCGGGAGGGTCAATGAGCAGTTCTTC,CATTDGTSGRVNEQFF,TRBV15,many,TRBJ2-1,TRBD2
TGTGCCAGCAGCGACCGGGACAGTCCCTACGAGCAGTACTTC,CASSDRDSPYEQYF,TRBV7-9,few,TRBJ2-7,TRBD1
TGCAGCGTTGAGTTCCAGGGATACAATGAGCAGTTCTTC,CSVEFQGYNEQFF,TRBV29-1,many,TRBJ2-1,-
TGTGCCAGCAGTCTAGCGGGAGGGTCATCAGATACGCAGTATTTT,CASSLAGGSSDTQYF,TRBV28,many,TRBJ2-3,TRBD2
TGTGCCAGCAGCCAATCGGGGGATGAGCAGTTCTTC,CASSQSGDEQFF,TRBV5-6,few,TRBJ2-1,-
TGTGCCAGCTGCCCGGGGGACTTCCGCTTCACAGATACGCAGTATTTT,CASCPGDFRFTDTQYF,TRBV12-3/TRBV12-4,many,TRBJ2-3,-
TGCAGTGCTGGGGACAGGGGGAGGTTTGGCTACACCTTC,CSAGDRGRFGYTF,TRBV20-1,few,TRBJ1-2,TRBD1
TGCAGTGCTAGAGGCCCCCTAGCTCGGAGGAATGAGCAGTTCTTC,CSARGPLARRNEQFF,TRBV20-1,-,TRBJ2-1,-
TGTGCCAGCAGTTTGGTTTTTGTATCTGAAGCTTTCTTT,CASSLVFVSEAFF,TRBV12-3/TRBV12-4,-,TRBJ1-1,-
TGTGCCAGCAGTGAACTAGCGGTCCGGACTTATGAGCAGTTCTTC,CASSELAVRTYEQFF,TRBV6-1,-,TRBJ2-1,TRBD2
TGTGCCAGCAGTTTGGCGGCCTGGGGCAATCAGCCCCAGCATTTT,CASSLAAWGNQPQHF,TRBV28,-,TRBJ1-5,-
TGTGCCAGCAGCTCGCGACAGGGGTATAATTCACCCCTCCACTTT,CASSSRQGYNSPLHF,TRBV7-9,few,TRBJ1-6,TRBD1
TGCGCCAGCAGCCAAAGGATAAATGAGCAGTTCTTC,CASSQRINEQFF,TRBV4-1,few,TRBJ2-1,-
TGTGCCAGCAGCCCCGCACTAGCGGGAGCCTACAATGAGCAGTTCTTC,CASSPALAGAYNEQFF,TRBV13,many,TRBJ2-1,TRBD2